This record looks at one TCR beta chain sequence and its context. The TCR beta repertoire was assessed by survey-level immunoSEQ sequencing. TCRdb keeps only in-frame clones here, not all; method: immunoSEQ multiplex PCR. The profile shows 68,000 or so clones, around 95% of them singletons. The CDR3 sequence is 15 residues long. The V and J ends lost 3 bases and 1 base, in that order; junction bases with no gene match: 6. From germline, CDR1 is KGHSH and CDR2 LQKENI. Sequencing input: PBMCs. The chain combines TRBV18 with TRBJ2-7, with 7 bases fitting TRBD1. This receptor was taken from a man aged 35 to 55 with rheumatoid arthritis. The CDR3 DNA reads TGTGCCAGCTCACCTTTCGGACAGGCTTCCTACGAGCAGTACTTC. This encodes CASSPFGQASYEQYF.